This T cell receptor (beta chain) was profiled in a study of T cells in Graves' hyperthyroidism and ophthalmopathy. Points from the study as a whole: Ophthalmopathy was predicted by the model a median of approximately six months ahead of onset.

TCR beta CDR3 sequences were amplified from RNA transcripts. The primer set for the first-round RT-PCR of the TCR CDR3 was HTBI. TCRdb used MiXCR to reprocess the multiplex PCR reads, holding one entry per CDR3 protein. The repertoire holds about 690,000 distinct CDR3 sequences, with 15% to 20% as singletons. This clonotype appeared a few times. Its matching antigen is unknown. Clinical symptoms, serum thyroxine, TRAb, thyroid ultrasound and orbital computed tomography established diagnosis. The CDR3 extends over 14 amino acids. Trimming removed 3 bases at V and 4 bases at J, with 12 bases between. CDR1 DFQATT and CDR2 SNEGSKA come from the germline V gene (reference sequence).

The chain recombines TRBV20-1 with TRBJ2-2; tentative D call: TRBD1 (5 bases). Sequenced material: blood. This clonotype was obtained from a man aged 50-59 years with Graves' hyperthyroidism. As DNA, the CDR3 is TGCAGTGCTAGGTGGCAGGGAAGCACCGGGGAGCTGTTTTTT. Its protein is CSARWQGSTGELFF.